Described below is a single T cell receptor (beta chain) sequence and its context. What it recognizes is unknown. The sample is drawn from a study of T cell responses to AZD1222 COVID-19 vaccine. Turning to the study itself: Second-dose intervals near 4 or 12 weeks were combined. Study results and limitations: Clonal diversity may have been underestimated, and the donors were mostly white British, with more females than males. Vaccine-associated CD4 TCRs spanned spike, dominant at 160-218 and 743-854.

TCRdb's table, derived via immunoSEQ multiplex PCR, lists solely in-frame clones and lacks some. The table lists approximately 170,000 clones, about 91% of them singletons, with around 4% in the top ten. This clonotype originated in an adult in good health. Sequencing was performed on peripheral blood, taken on day 0 of AZD1222 vaccination.

The CDR3 DNA reads TGCAGTGCTAGTGCAGGTGGGGGGCCTAATGAAAAACTGTTTTTT. Amino acids: CSASAGGGPNEKLFF. The chain employs TRBV20-1 and TRBJ1-4, with D tentatively TRBD1 (6 bases). The CDR3 has 15 residues. Germline V lookup: CDR1 DFQATT, CDR2 SNEGSKA (reference sequence). The V end was cut by 3 bases, the J end by 3 bases, with 14 bases between.